The 25 T cell receptor beta chains reported below all come from one sample, sequenced in a study of shared clonotypes between healthy human individuals. The assay was immunoSEQ multiplex PCR, and TCRdb's table has in-frame clones only and misses some. The repertoire has some 1 million clones, more than 60% of them found once; the top ten carry approximately 1.5%. The sample was memory CD4+ T cells sorted from blood. The sample's subset: CD45RA-negative fraction. These receptors were taken from a man younger than 30 in good health.

This clone was recorded many times. This sequence joins TRBV30 and TRBJ1-2; D is unclear. Germline CDR1 and CDR2: GTSNPN and SVGIG (reference sequence). Trimming removed 4 bases at V and 0 bases at J, with 9 bases between. This CDR3 spans 13 amino acids. CDR3 residues: CAWNTEANYGYTF. CDR3 DNA sequence: TGTGCCTGGAACACAGAAGCTAACTATGGCTACACCTTC.

This clone turned up a few times. V usage is TRBV15 and J usage is TRBJ1-2, with 7 bases fitting TRBD1. The CDR3 extends over 14 amino acids. Unmatched junction bases numbered 4, after V lost 0 bases and J lost 6 bases. Germline CDR1 LNHNV, CDR2 YYDKDF (reference sequence). As DNA, the CDR3 is TGTGCCACCAGCAGAGAGGGGACAGAAAATGGCTACACCTTC. Residues: CATSREGTENGYTF.

The V gene is TRBV10-3, the J gene TRBJ2-7, with 9 bases that match TRBD1. The CDR3 covers 14 residues. With 3 bases clipped from V and 5 bases from J, the junction kept 5 bases outside the gene matches. In germline, CDR1 is ENHRY, CDR2 SYGVKD. CDR3: CAISDGQGWNEQYF. In DNA form, the CDR3 reads TGTGCCATCAGTGACGGACAGGGGTGGAACGAGCAGTACTTC.

The genes are TRBV6-1 and TRBJ2-1, with D possibly being TRBD1 (5 bases). In germline, CDR1 is MNHNS, CDR2 SASEGT. Between the trimmed V and J ends, which lost 9 bases and 6 bases, there was a span of 15 bases. The CDR3 has 13 amino acids. The DNA of the CDR3 is TGTGCCAGTACGACAGATTACAGCAATGAGCAGTTCTTC. Its protein product is CASTTDYSNEQFF.

This chain connects TRBV29-1 to TRBJ2-7, with 9 bases that match TRBD1. Germline V gene sequence: CDR1 SQVTM, CDR2 ANQGSEA. The CDR3 consists of 14 residues. V lost 7 bases to trimming and J lost 4 bases; unmatched junction nucleotides: 11. The CDR3 protein is CSAAPTGGAYEQYF. CDR3 DNA sequence: TGCAGCGCCGCCCCCACAGGGGGCGCTTACGAGCAGTACTTC.

The chain uses TRBV5-6 and TRBJ1-5; possibly TRBD1 for D (5 bases). CDR3 size: 16 residues. The V end was cut by 3 bases, the J end by 4 bases, with 17 bases between. Germline V gene lookup returns CDR1 SGHDT and CDR2 YYEEEE. The CDR3 here is CASSSAGAGQNQPQHF. The CDR3 nucleotides are TGTGCCAGCAGCTCGGCGGGTGCAGGGCAAAATCAGCCCCAGCATTTT. The full variable domain, its missing parts supplied by reference TRBV5-6 and TRBJ1-5, is DAGVTQSPTHLIKTRGQQVTLRCSPKSGHDTVSWYQQALGQGPQFIFQYYEEEERQRGNFPDRFSGHQFPNYSSELNVNALLLGDSALYLCASSSAGAGQNQPQHFGDGTRLSIL.

The CDR3 DNA is TGCGCCAGCAGCCAGCTGACAGCGAACCCGGAAGCTTTCTTT. Translation: CASSQLTANPEAFF. V and J are TRBV4-1 and TRBJ1-1; D is possibly TRBD1 (5 bases). This CDR3 spans 14 amino acids. Deletions cut 3 bases from V and 8 bases from J, with 16 bases between. Germline CDR1 MGHRA, CDR2 YSYEKL.

The rearrangement uses TRBV5-1 and TRBJ2-7, with 8 bases identical to TRBD1. V lost 4 bases, J lost 0 bases, and 6 bases stayed unmatched. The CDR3 covers 15 residues. Germline CDR1 and CDR2: SGHRS and YFSETQ. This chain's CDR3 is CASSPGQGPSYEQYF. The CDR3 region has the DNA TGCGCCAGCAGCCCCGGACAGGGCCCCTCCTACGAGCAGTACTTC.

As concerns this clone: This same CDR3 is encoded by further DNA sequences in the sample. This chain uses TRBV5-1 with TRBJ2-7; 7 nucleotides match TRBD2. V gave up 2 bases and J gave up 0 bases; unmatched junction bases: 5. Germline CDR1 reads SGHRS; CDR2 reads YFSETQ. This CDR3 is 15 amino acids long. The CDR3 DNA sequence: TGCGCCAGCAGCTTCACGGGCGGGGGCTCCTACGAGCAGTACTTC. It encodes CASSFTGGGSYEQYF.

The chain links TRBV6-1 to TRBJ1-6; D may be TRBD1 (5 bases). This CDR3 has 15 residues. V lost 6 bases and J 7 bases, leaving 16 bases between the germline ends. Germline CDR1 reads MNHNS; CDR2 reads SASEGT. CDR3: CASSRRGEDNSPLHF. As DNA, the CDR3 is TGTGCCAGCAGCCGAAGAGGGGAGGACAATTCACCCCTCCACTTT.

The rearrangement uses TRBV14 and TRBJ1-2; D not certain. This CDR3 contains 14 residues. Germline V gene sequence: CDR1 SGHDN, CDR2 FVKESK. The V and J ends lost 1 base and 2 bases respectively, with 8 bases between them. For the CDR3, the DNA is TGTGCCAGCAGCCAAGCAGTAGGGAACTATGGCTACACCTTC. Encoded protein: CASSQAVGNYGYTF.

This clone has ten or more counts. Other DNA sequences in this specimen translate into the identical CDR3. The rearrangement links TRBV9 to TRBJ2-3; D gene unclear. Germline V gene sequence: CDR1 SGDLS, CDR2 YYNGEE. Trimming cost V 0 bases and J 4 bases, with 6 bases left between them. The CDR3 has 13 amino acids. Here the CDR3 reads CASSVGPPDTQYF. As DNA, the CDR3 is TGTGCCAGCAGCGTAGGACCCCCAGATACGCAGTATTTT.

This clone was seen just once. The chain couples TRBV29-1 to TRBJ2-2; D tentatively fits TRBD1 or TRBD2 (5 bases each). V dropped 3 bases and J dropped 1 base, with 6 bases sitting between them. CDR3 size: 13 residues. The germline V gene has CDR1 SQVTM and CDR2 ANQGSEA. The CDR3 spells CSVDGGNTGELFF. CDR3 DNA: TGCAGCGTTGATGGGGGGAACACCGGGGAGCTGTTTTTT.

The gene calls are TRBV13 and TRBJ1-5; tentative D call: TRBD1 (6 bases). The CDR3 loop spans 15 amino acids. V was cut by 6 bases and J by 3 bases, with 15 bases left in between. Germline V CDR1 and CDR2: PRHDT, FYEKMQ (reference sequence). The CDR3 nucleotides are TGTGCCAGCAGTTTTATCGCAGGGGTCAATCAGCCCCAGCATTTT. Amino acid sequence: CASSFIAGVNQPQHF.

As concerns this clone: This same CDR3 is encoded by further DNA sequences in the sample. The V call is TRBV27, the J call TRBJ2-7; possible D gene TRBD1, 5 bases. The CDR3 has 12 residues. Trimming took 2 bases from V and 3 from J, leaving 5 bases between them. CDR1 is MNHEY, CDR2 SMNVEV, per germline (reference sequence). CDR3 in amino acids: CASSLTGYEQYF. For the CDR3, the DNA is TGTGCCAGCAGTTTAACAGGCTACGAGCAGTACTTC.

The chain joins TRBV7-2 to TRBJ2-7, with TRBD2 matching 7 bases. Germline lookup yields CDR1 SGHTA and CDR2 FQGNSA. The V segment lost 2 bases and the J segment 3 bases; nucleotides outside the gene matches: 7. The CDR3 has 15 amino acids. CDR3 loop: CASSLTGGTNYEQYF. Written as DNA, the CDR3 is TGTGCCAGCAGCTTAACTGGTGGGACTAACTACGAGCAGTACTTC.

This chain links TRBV7-2 with TRBJ2-2; 15 nucleotides match TRBD2. From germline, CDR1 is SGHTA and CDR2 FQGNSA. V trimming: 5 bases; J trimming: 5 bases; junction bases outside the gene matches: 6. The CDR3 extends over 17 amino acids. CDR3 loop: CASSVGLAGGWTGELFF. The CDR3 nucleotides are TGTGCCAGCAGCGTGGGACTAGCGGGAGGATGGACCGGGGAGCTGTTTTTT.

The chain joins TRBV7-6 to TRBJ2-1; 7 bases align to TRBD2. J was trimmed by 7 bases and V by 2 bases; bases with no gene match: 11. Looked up from germline, CDR1 is SGHVS and CDR2 is FNYEAQ. CDR3 length: 16 residues. The CDR3 DNA reads as TGTGCCAGCAGCTTACTACCGCCGGAACTAGCGAATGAGCAGTTCTTC. Translating it yields CASSLLPPELANEQFF.

V usage is TRBV18 and J usage is TRBJ2-5, with TRBD1 identical over 8 bases. V lost 0 bases, J lost 5 bases, and 8 bases stayed unmatched. Germline CDR1 is KGHSH and CDR2 is LQKENI. This CDR3 has 16 residues. The CDR3 region is CASSPPNQGARETQYF. The CDR3 DNA follows: TGTGCCAGCTCACCACCAAACCAGGGGGCACGGGAGACCCAGTACTTC.

V is TRBV2 and J is TRBJ2-3; the D gene is possibly TRBD1 (5 bases). The CDR3 runs 12 residues. Germline CDR1 SNHLY, CDR2 FYNNEI. The V end lost 5 bases, the J end lost 5 bases, and 8 bases lay between the germline ends. In DNA form, the CDR3 reads TGTGCCAGCAGTAGACAGTTAGATACGCAGTATTTT. Protein: CASSRQLDTQYF.

The chain has TRBV4-1 and TRBJ2-3; 7 bases map to TRBD1. CDR1 is MGHRA, CDR2 YSYEKL, per germline. The CDR3 is 16 residues long. V lost 1 base to trimming and J lost 3 bases; unmatched junction nucleotides: 7. As DNA, the CDR3 is TGCGCCAGCAGCCAAGCCCCAGGGACAGCTACAGATACGCAGTATTTT. As protein: CASSQAPGTATDTQYF.

This clone appeared a single time. This chain uses TRBV6-1 with TRBJ2-1, with D perhaps matching TRBD1 (6 bases). The V gene's germline CDR1 is MNHNS and CDR2 SASEGT. This CDR3 comprises 14 residues. V gave up 8 bases and J gave up 5 bases, with 16 bases separating them. The CDR3: CASGGGLFDNEQFF. CDR3 DNA: TGTGCCAGCGGGGGCGGTCTATTCGACAATGAGCAGTTCTTC.

This clone has a single count. The J gene is TRBJ2-5, the V gene TRBV11-2; the match to TRBD2 covers 8 bases. CDR3 length: 15 residues. Germline trimming cut 5 bases from V and 2 bases from J; bases unmatched to any gene: 7. Per germline, CDR1 SGHAT and CDR2 FQNNGV. CDR3 protein: CASSRDSGAQETQYF. The CDR3 nucleotides are TGTGCCAGCAGCAGAGATAGCGGGGCACAAGAGACCCAGTACTTC.

The chain uses TRBV6-5 and TRBJ1-1; no clear D gene. Trimming took 0 bases from V and 1 from J, leaving 12 bases between them. This CDR3 is 16 amino acids long. Looked up from germline, CDR1 is MNHEY and CDR2 is SVGAGI. The CDR3 loop reads CASSYSGGRPNTEAFF. The DNA of the CDR3 is TGTGCCAGCAGTTACTCTGGCGGCAGGCCGAACACTGAAGCTTTCTTT.

The chain recombines TRBV5-6 with TRBJ1-2; D is perhaps TRBD1 (5 bases). The CDR3 totals 13 residues. Germline CDR1 SGHDT, CDR2 YYEEEE. The V gene lost 5 bases and the J gene lost 8 bases, with 16 bases spanning the gap. In nucleotides, the CDR3 is TGTGCCAGCAGACTCAGGGAAGGAGCGGGCTACACCTTC. It codes for CASRLREGAGYTF.